The T cell receptor (beta chain) described here comes from a study of cytomegalovirus exposure and HLA in healthy donors. Turning to the study itself: The Caucasian-associated ancestry cluster held roughly 84% of 398 genotyped donors.

The ends lost 3 bases at V and 10 bases at J; junction bases unmatched: 8. Per the germline V gene, CDR1 is KGHSH and CDR2 is LQKENI. CDR3 length: 14 residues. The PCR used 60 Vbeta and 13 Jbeta primers. Assay: immunoSEQ multiplex PCR; the TCRdb copy retains only in-frame clones and omits some. The sample carries about 93,000 clones, around four fifths recorded once. Study findings and constraints: The study put under 200 TCR beta chains on its list as cytomegalovirus-associated. Sequencing likely caused a cluster of highly shared sequence variants.

Donors consisted of healthy bone marrow donors. Points on this clone: No antigen is known for it.

This rearrangement joins TRBV18 to TRBJ1-4; TRBD1 aligns across 7 bases. The sequence was collected from a man aged 25 to 40 in good health and CMV-seronegative. Sequencing used PBMCs. The CDR3 DNA sequence: TGTGCCAGCTCACCGGGACAGCCTAATCGAAAACTGTTTTTT. Translation: CASSPGQPNRKLFF.